The 16 T cell receptor beta chains in this list originate from one sample, sequenced in a study of blood T cell repertoires in COVID-19. Libraries were prepared by immunoSEQ multiplex PCR; TCRdb keeps only in-frame clonotypes and omits some of them. The repertoire has about 220,000 clones, 75% to 85% of them found once; the top ten carry about 4.4%. The material sequenced was peripheral blood. The receptors come from a woman in her seventies with acute or convalescent COVID-19.

This clone occurred once. The chain uses TRBV7-6 and TRBJ2-5; tentatively, D is TRBD1 (5 bases). Trimming left V 0 bases short and J 7 bases short, with 9 bases between. Germline CDR1 reads SGHVS; CDR2 reads FNYEAQ. The CDR3 has 13 residues. This CDR3 reads CASSLAQGATQYF. Written as DNA, the CDR3 is TGTGCCAGCAGCTTAGCTCAGGGTGCGACCCAGTACTTC.

This chain connects TRBV7-9 to TRBJ1-5, with unresolved D. The germline CDR1 and CDR2 sequences are SEHNR and FQNEAQ (reference sequence). V was trimmed by 1 base and J by 0 bases, leaving 4 bases between them. The CDR3 contains 14 residues. CDR3 sequence reads: CASSLGHSNQPQHF. The CDR3 DNA sequence: TGTGCCAGCAGCTTAGGACATAGCAATCAGCCCCAGCATTTT.

This chain connects TRBV5-1 to TRBJ2-7; 15 nucleotides align to TRBD2. The trim removed 3 bases at V and 7 bases at J, leaving 8 bases unmatched. CDR3 length: 16 amino acids. CDR1 and CDR2 (germline): SGHRS, YFSETQ. The CDR3 bases are TGCGCCAGCAGCTCGGGACTAGCGGGGGGCTTGGGAGAGCAGTACTTC. It is translated as CASSSGLAGGLGEQYF.

The rearrangement uses TRBV14 and TRBJ1-3; D not certain. Germline values: CDR1 SGHDN, CDR2 FVKESK. The CDR3 spans 15 residues. The V end was cut by 4 bases, the J end by 0 bases, with 10 bases between. The CDR3 protein is CASSLPGISGNTIYF. The DNA for the CDR3 is TGTGCCAGCAGCCTCCCCGGGATCTCTGGAAACACCATATATTTT.

This clone was detected a few times. V is TRBV14 and J is TRBJ1-3; maybe TRBD1 (6 bases). This CDR3 spans 17 amino acids. The V gene lost 4 bases and the J gene lost 1 base, with 17 bases spanning the gap. Germline V gene lookup returns CDR1 SGHDN and CDR2 FVKESK. CDR3 sequence: CASSPYREGASGNTIYF. Written as DNA, the CDR3 is TGTGCCAGCAGCCCCTACAGGGAAGGTGCGTCTGGAAACACCATATATTTT.

This sequence joins TRBV2 and TRBJ1-1; no firm D call. The germline CDR1 and CDR2 sequences are SNHLY and FYNNEI. Trimming left V 5 bases short and J 3 bases short, with 7 bases between. The CDR3 covers 12 residues. The CDR3 nucleotides are TGTGCCAGCAGTCGGCAGGACACTGAAGCTTTCTTT. It translates to CASSRQDTEAFF.

The chain employs TRBV23-1 and TRBJ2-3, with 8 bases that match TRBD2. TRBV23-1 is assigned to the ORF class and has an uncertain function. The length of the CDR3 is 18 residues. Trimming removed 0 bases from V and 2 bases from J; junction bases left unmatched: 10. CDR3 DNA sequence: TGCGCCAGCAGTCAATCTTATCTCGGCGGGGGGATCACAGATACGCAGTATTTT. Residues: CASSQSYLGGGITDTQYF.

The gene calls are TRBV27 and TRBJ1-2; D gene ambiguous. The germline V and J ends were trimmed by 2 bases and 6 bases, with 10 bases remaining between them. The germline V gene has CDR1 MNHEY and CDR2 SMNVEV (reference sequence). The CDR3 covers 13 residues. CDR3 DNA sequence: TGTGCCAGCAGTTTAACACAGTACGATGGCTACACCTTC. This gives the protein CASSLTQYDGYTF.

V is TRBV9 and J is TRBJ2-5, with 7 bases lining up with TRBD2. Germline CDR1 reads SGDLS; CDR2 reads YYNGEE. CDR3 size: 14 residues. Unmatched junction bases numbered 4, after V lost 0 bases and J lost 5 bases. As DNA, the CDR3 is TGTGCCAGCAGCGTAGAGGGAGGGCGGGAGACCCAGTACTTC. It yields the protein CASSVEGGRETQYF.

This clone appeared a single time. V is TRBV2 and J is TRBJ2-5, with TRBD2 as a possible D gene (6 bases). Germline V gene data show CDR1 as SNHLY and CDR2 as FYNNEI. The CDR3 has 15 amino acids. Trimming left V 5 bases short and J 7 bases short, with 20 bases between. The CDR3 loop is CASSRDGGTFGTQYF. As DNA, the CDR3 is TGTGCCAGCAGTCGGGATGGGGGGACGTTTGGGACCCAGTACTTC.

This clone showed up just a few times. The chain combines TRBV7-2 with TRBJ1-4; no definite D call. The CDR3 has 12 residues. The V gene's germline CDR1 is SGHTA and CDR2 FQGNSA. Trimming pared 5 bases from V and 13 bases from J, leaving 14 bases between. The CDR3 DNA reads as TGTGCCAGCAGCCCCGTATCCGGGAGACTGTTTTTT. Its translation: CASSPVSGRLFF.

This chain uses TRBV28 with TRBJ1-3; 7 bases align to TRBD1. V dropped 2 bases and J dropped 0; count of bases not matched to a gene: 7. Germline V lookup: CDR1 MDHEN, CDR2 SYDVKM. CDR3 length: 17 amino acids. The CDR3, as DNA: TGTGCCAGCAGTTTAAGGGGGCAGGGACTCTCTGGAAACACCATATATTTT. Its protein is CASSLRGQGLSGNTIYF.

The genes are TRBV27 and TRBJ2-7; D is unclear. V was trimmed by 2 bases and J by 3 bases, leaving 8 bases between them. Germline V gene data show CDR1 as MNHEY and CDR2 as SMNVEV (reference sequence). The CDR3 consists of 13 residues. The CDR3 sequence is CASSLSNGYEQYF. DNA of the CDR3: TGTGCCAGCAGTTTAAGTAACGGCTACGAGCAGTACTTC.

This sequence joins TRBV28 and TRBJ1-5, with 9 bases fitting TRBD1. The germline gives CDR1 MDHEN, CDR2 SYDVKM. This CDR3 contains 14 residues. With 6 bases clipped from V and 7 bases from J, the junction kept 7 bases outside the gene matches. In nucleotides, the CDR3 is TGTGCCAGCAGATACAGGGGGCGCGTCCAGCCCCAGCATTTT. Its protein is CASRYRGRVQPQHF.

This clone turned up a few times. The rearrangement links TRBV30 to TRBJ1-2; TRBD1 agrees at 8 bases. The CDR3 is 13 amino acids. The germline CDR1 and CDR2 sequences are GTSNPN and SVGIG (reference sequence). The V gene end was trimmed by 8 bases and the J gene end by 2 bases; junction bases not matched to a gene: 7. For the CDR3, the DNA is TGTGCCATAAACGGACAGGGCAACTATGGCTACACCTTC. Translation gives CAINGQGNYGYTF. Supplemented by reference TRBV30 and TRBJ1-2, the full variable domain reads SQTIHQWPATLVQPVGSPLSLECTVEGTSNPNLYWYRQAAGRGLQLLFYSVGIGQISSEVPQNLSASRPQDRQFILSSKKLLLSDSGFYLCAINGQGNYGYTFGSGTRLTVV.

This clone was seen more than once but under ten times. The chain couples TRBV6-2 or TRBV6-3 to TRBJ1-5, with TRBD1 as a possible D gene (5 bases). The germline V gene encodes CDR1 MNHEY and CDR2 SVGEGT. The ends were cut back, 4 bases at V and 7 bases at J, with 20 bases in the middle. The CDR3 has 16 residues. The chain's CDR3 is CASSFQGTMVGQPQHF. CDR3 DNA: TGTGCCAGCAGTTTCCAGGGAACAATGGTGGGACAGCCCCAGCATTTT.